This T cell receptor (beta chain) was sequenced in a study of T cell repertoires in aging, cancer and after chemotherapy. Broader study findings: Across the chemotherapy interval, each cancer cohort showed higher median generation probability, suggesting thymic rebound.

TCR beta rearrangements were amplified from peripheral blood genomic DNA. Rearranged V-D-J TRB sequences were amplified with a mixed TRB-A/B primer pool. TCRdb recomputed calls from the multiplex PCR reads with MiXCR, one row per CDR3 protein. This table holds roughly 1,300 distinct CDR3 sequences, 20% to 25% found once. The CDR3 loop spans 16 amino acids. V was pared by 6 bases and J by 4 bases, with 22 bases between. Germline CDR1 and CDR2: MNHEY and SMNVEV (reference sequence). This clonotype is judged medium-sized. Its antigen is unidentified. Material for sequencing was blood. The source of this sequence is a human donor with a solid tumor. The rearrangement joins TRBV27 to TRBJ2-7, with D unresolved. The CDR3 DNA reads TGTGCCAGCAGCCCGGCGGCCTCGTACACTATTTACGAGCAGTACTTC. Translating gives CASSPAASYTIYEQYF.